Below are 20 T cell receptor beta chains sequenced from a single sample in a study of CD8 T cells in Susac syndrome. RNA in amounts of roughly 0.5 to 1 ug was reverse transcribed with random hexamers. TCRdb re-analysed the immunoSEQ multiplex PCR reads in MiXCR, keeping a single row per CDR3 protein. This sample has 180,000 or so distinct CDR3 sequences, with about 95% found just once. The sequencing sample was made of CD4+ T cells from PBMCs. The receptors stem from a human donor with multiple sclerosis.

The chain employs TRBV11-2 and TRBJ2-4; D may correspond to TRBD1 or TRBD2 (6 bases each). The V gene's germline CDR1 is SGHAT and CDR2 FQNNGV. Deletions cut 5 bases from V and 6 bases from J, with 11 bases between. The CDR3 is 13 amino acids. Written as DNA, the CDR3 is TGTGCCAGCAGCCCCACGGGGGCAAACATTCAGTACTTC. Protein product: CASSPTGANIQYF.

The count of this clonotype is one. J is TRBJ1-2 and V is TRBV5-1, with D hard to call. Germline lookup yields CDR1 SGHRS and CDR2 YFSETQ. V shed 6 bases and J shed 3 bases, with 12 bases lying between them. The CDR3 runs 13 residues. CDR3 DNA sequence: TGCGCCAGCAATCGCGACCGCGACTATGGCTACACCTTC. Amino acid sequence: CASNRDRDYGYTF.

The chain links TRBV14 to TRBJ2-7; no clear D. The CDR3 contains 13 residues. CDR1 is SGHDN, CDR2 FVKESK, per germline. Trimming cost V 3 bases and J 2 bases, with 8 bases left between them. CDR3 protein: CASSHSLTYEQYF. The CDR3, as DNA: TGTGCCAGCAGCCATTCCCTTACCTACGAGCAGTACTTC.

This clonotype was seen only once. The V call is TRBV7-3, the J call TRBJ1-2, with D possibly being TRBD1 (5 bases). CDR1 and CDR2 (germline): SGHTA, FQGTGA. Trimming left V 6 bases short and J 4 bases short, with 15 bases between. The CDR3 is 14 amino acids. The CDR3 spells CASRVAGDGYGYTF. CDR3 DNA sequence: TGTGCCAGCAGGGTCGCGGGGGACGGCTATGGCTACACCTTC.

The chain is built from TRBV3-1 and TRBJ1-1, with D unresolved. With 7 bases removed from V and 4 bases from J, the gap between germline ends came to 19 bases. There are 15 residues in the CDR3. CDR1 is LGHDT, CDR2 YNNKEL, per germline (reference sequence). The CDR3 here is CASTRSPPGSTEAFF. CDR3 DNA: TGTGCCAGCACCCGGTCGCCCCCCGGGTCCACTGAAGCTTTCTTT.

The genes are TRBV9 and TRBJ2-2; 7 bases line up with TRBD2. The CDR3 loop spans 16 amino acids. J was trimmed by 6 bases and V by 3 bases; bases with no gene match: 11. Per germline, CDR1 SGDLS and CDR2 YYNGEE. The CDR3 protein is CASSAQAGEWAGELFF. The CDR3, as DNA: TGTGCCAGCAGCGCCCAGGCGGGAGAGTGGGCCGGGGAGCTGTTTTTT.

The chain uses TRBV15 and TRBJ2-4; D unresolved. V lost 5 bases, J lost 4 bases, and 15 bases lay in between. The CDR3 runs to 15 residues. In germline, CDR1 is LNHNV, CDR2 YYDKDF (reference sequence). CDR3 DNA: TGTGCCACCAGCTTTCGAACCCTAAGTAAAAACATTCAGTACTTC. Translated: CATSFRTLSKNIQYF.

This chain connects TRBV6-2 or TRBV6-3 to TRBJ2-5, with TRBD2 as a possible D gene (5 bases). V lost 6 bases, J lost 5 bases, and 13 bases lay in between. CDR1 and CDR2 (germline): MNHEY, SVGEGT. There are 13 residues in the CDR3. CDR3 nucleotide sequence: TGTGCCAGCAGCCCGGGGAGAAAGGAGACCCAGTACTTC. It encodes CASSPGRKETQYF.

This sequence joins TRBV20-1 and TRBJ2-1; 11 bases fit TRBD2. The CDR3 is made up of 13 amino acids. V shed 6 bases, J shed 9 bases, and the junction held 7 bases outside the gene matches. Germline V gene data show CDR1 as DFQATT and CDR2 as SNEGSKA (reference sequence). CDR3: CSALLAGELEQFF. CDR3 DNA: TGCAGTGCCCTACTAGCGGGAGAACTTGAGCAGTTCTTC.

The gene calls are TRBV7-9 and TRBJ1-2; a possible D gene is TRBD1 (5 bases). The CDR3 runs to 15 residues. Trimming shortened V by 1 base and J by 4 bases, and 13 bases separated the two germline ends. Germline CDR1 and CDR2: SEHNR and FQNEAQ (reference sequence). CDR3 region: CASSLDGPGTYGYTF. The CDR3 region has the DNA TGTGCCAGCAGCTTAGATGGACCGGGGACCTATGGCTACACCTTC.

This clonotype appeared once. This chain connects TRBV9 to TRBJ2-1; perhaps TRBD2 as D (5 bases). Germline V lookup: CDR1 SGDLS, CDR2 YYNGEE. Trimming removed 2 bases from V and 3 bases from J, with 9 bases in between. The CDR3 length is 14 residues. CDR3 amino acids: CASSVIGNYNEQFF. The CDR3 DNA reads TGTGCCAGCAGCGTTATCGGGAACTACAATGAGCAGTTCTTC.

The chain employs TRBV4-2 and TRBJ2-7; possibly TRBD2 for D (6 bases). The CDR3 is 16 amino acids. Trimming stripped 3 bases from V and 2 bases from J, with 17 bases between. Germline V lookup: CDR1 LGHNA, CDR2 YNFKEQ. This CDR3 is CASSQASRDSTYEQYF. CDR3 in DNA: TGTGCCAGCAGCCAGGCATCGCGGGACTCTACCTACGAGCAGTACTTC.

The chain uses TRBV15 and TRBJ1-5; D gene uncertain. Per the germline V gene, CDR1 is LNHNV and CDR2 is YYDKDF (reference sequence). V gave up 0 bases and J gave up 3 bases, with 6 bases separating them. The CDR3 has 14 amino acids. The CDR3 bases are TGTGCCACCAGCAGAGATACTTACAATCAGCCCCAGCATTTT. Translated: CATSRDTYNQPQHF.

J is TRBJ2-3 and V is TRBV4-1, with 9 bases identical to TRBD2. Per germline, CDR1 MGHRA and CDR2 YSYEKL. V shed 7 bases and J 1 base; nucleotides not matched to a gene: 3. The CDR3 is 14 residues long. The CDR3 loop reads CASNQREGTDTQYF. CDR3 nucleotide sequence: TGCGCCAGCAATCAGCGGGAGGGCACAGATACGCAGTATTTT.

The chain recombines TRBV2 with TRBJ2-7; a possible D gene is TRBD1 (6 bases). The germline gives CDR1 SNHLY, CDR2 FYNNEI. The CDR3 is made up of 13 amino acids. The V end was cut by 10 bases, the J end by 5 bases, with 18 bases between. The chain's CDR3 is CATAAVGANEQYF. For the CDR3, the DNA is TGTGCCACCGCCGCGGTGGGGGCGAACGAGCAGTACTTC. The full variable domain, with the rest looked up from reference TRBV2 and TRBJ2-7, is EPEVTQTPSHQVTQMGQEVILRCVPISNHLYFYWYRQILGQKVEFLVSFYNNEISEKSEIFDDQFSVERPDGSNFTLKIRSTKLEDSAMYFCATAAVGANEQYFGPGTRLTVT.

The CDR3 protein is CASSRRLAGGPDFYEQYF. CDR3 nucleotide sequence: TGTGCCAGCAGCCGTCGACTAGCGGGGGGCCCTGACTTCTACGAGCAGTACTTC. This chain links TRBV13 with TRBJ2-7; TRBD2 aligns across 13 bases. V trimming: 5 bases; J trimming: 3 bases; junction bases outside the gene matches: 13. Germline CDR1 reads PRHDT; CDR2 reads FYEKMQ (reference sequence). The CDR3 has 18 amino acids.

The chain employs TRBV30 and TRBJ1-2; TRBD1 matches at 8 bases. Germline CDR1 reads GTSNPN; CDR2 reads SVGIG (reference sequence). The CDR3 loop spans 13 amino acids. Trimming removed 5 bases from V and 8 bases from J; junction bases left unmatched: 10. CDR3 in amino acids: CAWERGQVGGYTF. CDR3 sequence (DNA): TGTGCCTGGGAAAGGGGACAGGTTGGCGGCTACACCTTC.

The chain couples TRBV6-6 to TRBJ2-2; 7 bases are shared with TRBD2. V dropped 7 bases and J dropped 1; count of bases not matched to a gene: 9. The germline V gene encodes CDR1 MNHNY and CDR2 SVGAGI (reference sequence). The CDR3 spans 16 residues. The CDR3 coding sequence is TGTGCCAGCACTACCCTCTTAGCGGGGAACACCGGGGAGCTGTTTTTT. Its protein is CASTTLLAGNTGELFF.

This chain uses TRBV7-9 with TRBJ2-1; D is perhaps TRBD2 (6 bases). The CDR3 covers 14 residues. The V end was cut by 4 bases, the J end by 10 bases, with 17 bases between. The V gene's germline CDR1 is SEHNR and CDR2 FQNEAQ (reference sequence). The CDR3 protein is CASSSGLYGFEQFF. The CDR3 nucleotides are TGTGCCAGCAGCTCGGGACTCTACGGGTTCGAGCAGTTCTTC. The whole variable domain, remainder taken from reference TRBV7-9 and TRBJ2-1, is DTGVSQNPRHKITKRGQNVTFRCDPISEHNRLYWYRQTLGQGPEFLTYFQNEAQLEKSRLLSDRFSAERPKGSFSTLEIQRTEQGDSAMYLCASSSGLYGFEQFFGPGTRLTVL.

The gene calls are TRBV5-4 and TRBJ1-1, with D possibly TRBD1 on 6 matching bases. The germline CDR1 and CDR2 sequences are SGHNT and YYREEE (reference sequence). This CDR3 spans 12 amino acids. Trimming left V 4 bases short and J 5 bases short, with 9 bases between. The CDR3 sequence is CASSPRGTEAFF. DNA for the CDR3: TGTGCCAGCAGCCCGAGGGGGACTGAAGCTTTCTTT.